Shown below are 25 T cell receptor beta chains from a single sample sequenced in a study of T cells in lung cancer brain metastases. TCRdb's copy holds only in-frame clones and misses some; the assay was immunoSEQ multiplex PCR. The sample records over a thousand clones, around 83% being singletons. The source material was tumor tissue from a brain metastasis. The receptor set was obtained from a woman aged 45 to 65 with non-small cell lung cancer that had spread to the brain.

The chain uses TRBV5-1 and TRBJ2-3; 14 nucleotides agree with TRBD2. Per germline, CDR1 SGHRS and CDR2 YFSETQ. Trimming at V came to 4 bases and at J to 2 bases, leaving 12 bases not matched to a gene. The length of the CDR3 is 19 residues. CDR3 amino acids: CASSPGLAGDHGTTDTQYF. The CDR3 DNA sequence: TGCGCCAGCAGCCCGGGACTAGCGGGGGACCACGGAACCACAGATACGCAGTATTTT. Combining the CDR3 with reference TRBV5-1 and TRBJ2-3 gives the whole variable domain KAGVTQTPRYLIKTRGQQVTLSCSPISGHRSVSWYQQTPGQGLQFLFEYFSETQRNKGNFPGRFSGRQFSNSRSEMNVSTLELGDSALYLCASSPGLAGDHGTTDTQYFGPGTRLTVL.

This clone showed up just a few times. The chain links TRBV5-1 to TRBJ2-7; D tentatively fits TRBD1 or TRBD2 (5 bases each). Trimming took off 0 bases at V and 6 bases at J, with 13 bases between the two ends. CDR1 and CDR2 from the germline V gene are SGHRS and YFSETQ. The CDR3 sequence is 14 residues long. The CDR3 nucleotides read TGCGCCAGCAGCTTGGGGGAGACAGTAAGCGAGCAGTACTTC. Its protein product is CASSLGETVSEQYF.

A note on this clone: Sequence at one end of the junction differs from germline and may be a read error. The chain couples TRBV5-3 to TRBJ2-5; D unresolved. TRBV5-3 is classed as an ORF, of uncertain function. This CDR3 is 11 amino acids long. In DNA form, the CDR3 reads TGTGCCAGCAGCTTGAAAGAGACCCAGTACTTC. It yields the protein CASSLKETQYF.

The chain employs TRBV19 and TRBJ2-5; 10 bases agree with TRBD2. J lost 3 bases, V lost 1 base, and 8 bases had no gene match. Germline loops: CDR1 LNHDA, CDR2 SQIVND (reference sequence). There are 17 residues in the CDR3. The CDR3 loop is CASSIGPLAGAEETQYF. The CDR3 DNA reads TGTGCCAGTAGTATAGGACCGCTAGCGGGAGCGGAAGAGACCCAGTACTTC.

The rearrangement links TRBV5-5 to TRBJ1-4; D may be TRBD1 (5 bases). The CDR3 loop spans 15 amino acids. V was clipped by 3 bases and J by 3 bases, with 12 bases between them. CDR1 and CDR2 from the germline V gene are SGHKS and YYEKEE (reference sequence). CDR3 nucleotides: TGTGCCAGCAGCTCGGTGGGGGTAGCTAATGAAAAACTGTTTTTT. Its protein product is CASSSVGVANEKLFF. The full variable domain, rest sourced from reference TRBV5-5 and TRBJ1-4, is DAGVTQSPTHLIKTRGQQVTLRCSPISGHKSVSWYQQVLGQGPQFIFQYYEKEERGRGNFPDRFSARQFPNYSSELNVNALLLGDSALYLCASSSVGVANEKLFFGSGTQLSVL.

This CDR3 is CASSPKGFRSPETQYF. CDR3 nucleotides: TGTGCCAGCAGCCCCAAGGGATTTAGATCCCCGGAGACCCAGTACTTC. The chain carries TRBV5-6 and TRBJ2-5; D gene unclear. Germline V gene lookup returns CDR1 SGHDT and CDR2 YYEEEE. This CDR3 region has 16 residues. Trimming took 4 bases from V and 5 from J, leaving 21 bases between them.

V gene TRBV7-9 combines with J gene TRBJ1-2; D is ambiguous. Germline V CDR1 and CDR2: SEHNR, FQNEAQ (reference sequence). The V and J ends lost 4 bases and 2 bases respectively, with 17 bases between them. This CDR3 contains 16 residues. The CDR3 DNA reads TGTGCCAGCAGCTCCCCCGAAAGTAGGGCGAACTATGGCTACACCTTC. Its translation is CASSSPESRANYGYTF.

The chain employs TRBV5-8 and TRBJ2-1; D is possibly TRBD1 (6 bases). CDR1 is SGHTS, CDR2 YDEGEE, per germline. There are 17 residues in the CDR3. The ends were cut back, 4 bases at V and 4 bases at J, with 21 bases in the middle. The CDR3 loop reads CASSPIQGSFGYNEQFF. The CDR3 nucleotides read TGTGCCAGCAGCCCTATCCAGGGGTCGTTCGGGTACAATGAGCAGTTCTTC.

This clone was picked up a small number of times. This chain connects TRBV2 to TRBJ1-5; tentative D call: TRBD1 (5 bases). V was cut by 4 bases and J by 6 bases, with 16 bases left in between. Looked up from germline, CDR1 is SNHLY and CDR2 is FYNNEI. The CDR3 is made up of 15 amino acids. CDR3 amino acids: CASSGGTAGGQPQHF. DNA of the CDR3: TGTGCCAGCAGTGGGGGGACGGCCGGGGGTCAGCCCCAGCATTTT.

The chain is built from TRBV19 and TRBJ1-2, with D unclear. The CDR3 is 14 amino acids. The V end lost 1 base, the J end lost 2 bases, and 8 bases lay between the germline ends. Germline V gene lookup returns CDR1 LNHDA and CDR2 SQIVND (reference sequence). CDR3 in DNA: TGTGCCAGTAGTATAGCTACCAGGAACTATGGCTACACCTTC. Protein product: CASSIATRNYGYTF.

The genes are TRBV7-8 and TRBJ1-2; TRBD1 is a possible D gene (5 bases). Germline CDR1 SGHVS, CDR2 FQNEAQ. V dropped 0 bases and J dropped 0 bases, with 14 bases sitting between them. There are 17 residues in the CDR3. The DNA for the CDR3 is TGTGCCAGCAGCTTAGCCCGGGGCGCATCTGCTAACTATGGCTACACCTTC. This translates into CASSLARGASANYGYTF.

This chain joins TRBV5-4 and TRBJ1-1; 9 bases are a match to TRBD1. The germline gives CDR1 SGHNT, CDR2 YYREEE (reference sequence). The V segment lost 4 bases and the J segment 7 bases; nucleotides outside the gene matches: 8. The CDR3 contains 14 residues. The CDR3 protein is CASSLQGASGEAFF. CDR3 bases: TGTGCCAGCAGCCTACAGGGGGCGTCGGGTGAAGCTTTCTTT.

V gene TRBV12-5 combines with J gene TRBJ2-1, with 8 positions matching TRBD1. Germline assignment: CDR1 LGHNT and CDR2 FRNRAP. J was trimmed by 10 bases and V by 1 base; bases with no gene match: 3. This CDR3 has 13 amino acids. The CDR3 DNA follows: TGTGCTAGTGGTTTGGACAGGGGGTGGGAGCAGTTCTTC. This sequence encodes CASGLDRGWEQFF.

The V gene is TRBV5-1, the J gene TRBJ2-6; 7 nucleotides line up with TRBD1. The CDR3 is made up of 17 amino acids. The germline CDR1 and CDR2 sequences are SGHRS and YFSETQ. With 1 base clipped from V and 2 bases from J, the junction kept 6 bases outside the gene matches. Here the CDR3 reads CASSLRGPLTGANVLTF. In nucleotides, the CDR3 is TGCGCCAGCAGCTTGAGGGGGCCCCTCACTGGGGCCAACGTCCTGACTTTC.

The chain links TRBV7-9 to TRBJ1-4, with unresolved D. CDR3 length equals 13 residues. Germline CDR1 SEHNR, CDR2 FQNEAQ (reference sequence). Trimming pared 0 bases from V and 5 bases from J, leaving 4 bases between. The CDR3 DNA reads TGTGCCAGCAGCTTAGCAGGAAATGAAAAACTGTTTTTT. It translates to CASSLAGNEKLFF.

The sample holds a few counts of this clone. J is TRBJ2-7 and V is TRBV7-9; weak D call: TRBD1 (5 bases). Germline V gene sequence: CDR1 SEHNR, CDR2 FQNEAQ (reference sequence). V shed 0 bases and J shed 6 bases, with 9 bases lying between them. This CDR3 region has 13 residues. For the CDR3, the DNA is TGTGCCAGCAGCTTAGCGCAGGGCGCCGAGCAGTACTTC. Protein sequence: CASSLAQGAEQYF.

The V call is TRBV7-2, the J call TRBJ1-5; no clear D. Trimming removed 3 bases at V and 7 bases at J, with 10 bases between. CDR1 and CDR2 (germline): SGHTA, FQGNSA. CDR3 size: 13 residues. As DNA, the CDR3 is TGTGCCAGCAGCTTGATAAAAGGGCAGCCCCAGCATTTT. Translating gives CASSLIKGQPQHF.

The chain links TRBV5-5 to TRBJ1-2, with D hard to call. The CDR3 sequence is 14 residues long. The ends were cut back, 6 bases at V and 4 bases at J, with 16 bases in the middle. Per the germline V gene, CDR1 is SGHKS and CDR2 is YYEKEE (reference sequence). The CDR3 sequence is CASTCSRKTYGYTF. The CDR3 DNA reads TGTGCCAGCACATGCTCGCGAAAGACCTATGGCTACACCTTC.

The chain links TRBV4-1 to TRBJ2-3; TRBD2 aligns across 9 bases. Per germline, CDR1 MGHRA and CDR2 YSYEKL. With 4 bases clipped from V and 0 bases from J, the junction kept 2 bases outside the gene matches. The length of the CDR3 is 15 residues. CDR3 amino acids: CASSLSGGSTDTQYF. The CDR3 DNA reads TGCGCCAGCAGCCTTAGCGGGGGAAGCACAGATACGCAGTATTTT.

The chain employs TRBV27 and TRBJ2-1; D remains ambiguous. V was pared by 3 bases and J by 7 bases, with 10 bases between. The germline CDR1 and CDR2 sequences are MNHEY and SMNVEV (reference sequence). This CDR3 contains 13 residues. CDR3 nucleotide sequence: TGTGCCAGCAGTTTCCCCAACCTGAATGAGCAGTTCTTC. It specifies CASSFPNLNEQFF.

This clone appeared a single time. V and J are TRBV18 and TRBJ1-1; D may be TRBD1 (6 bases). Germline V CDR1 and CDR2: KGHSH, LQKENI. Trimming removed 5 bases at V and 3 bases at J, with 19 bases between. The CDR3 runs to 16 residues. This CDR3 is CASSAKFRDMDTEAFF. CDR3 coding DNA: TGTGCCAGCTCAGCAAAGTTCCGGGACATGGACACTGAAGCTTTCTTT.

The CDR3 DNA is TGTGCCAGCACCCTAGGAGGGGCGGATACTGAAGCTTTCTTT. Its protein is CASTLGGADTEAFF. This chain uses TRBV25-1 with TRBJ1-1; perhaps TRBD1 as D (5 bases). Germline CDR1 reads MGHDK; CDR2 reads SYGVNS. The ends were cut back, 7 bases at V and 5 bases at J, with 17 bases in the middle. The CDR3 has 14 amino acids.

The chain recombines TRBV14 with TRBJ2-7; the match to TRBD1 covers 12 bases. Germline V lookup: CDR1 SGHDN, CDR2 FVKESK. The ends lost 3 bases at V and 6 bases at J; junction bases unmatched: 6. CDR3 length equals 15 residues. The CDR3 region is CASSHLPGQGAEQYF. In nucleotides, the CDR3 is TGTGCCAGCAGCCATCTACCGGGACAGGGGGCCGAGCAGTACTTC.

CDR3 amino acids: CASSQGEKGYYGYTF. In DNA form, the CDR3 reads TGCGCCAGCAGCCAAGGGGAGAAGGGATACTATGGCTACACCTTC. The chain recombines TRBV4-1 with TRBJ1-2; no clear D. Germline assignment: CDR1 MGHRA and CDR2 YSYEKL. V was clipped by 1 base and J by 3 bases, with 12 bases between them. The length of the CDR3 is 15 residues.

To note about this clone: A junction boundary mismatches the germline segment, possibly from a read error. The gene calls are TRBV5-1 and TRBJ1-1; D gene ambiguous. This CDR3 contains 16 residues. Per the germline V gene, CDR1 is SGHRS and CDR2 is YFSETQ. The CDR3 DNA reads TGCGCCAGCAGCTCAATCGCGGGTGGAGGGAACCCTGAAGCTTTCTTT. The encoded protein is CASSSIAGGGNPEAFF. The whole variable domain, remainder taken from reference TRBV5-1 and TRBJ1-1, is KAGVTQTPRYLIKTRGQQVTLSCSPISGHRSVSWYQQTPGQGLQFLFEYFSETQRNKGNFPGRFSGRQFSNSRSEMNVSTLELGDSALYLCASSSIAGGGNPEAFFGQGTRLTVV.